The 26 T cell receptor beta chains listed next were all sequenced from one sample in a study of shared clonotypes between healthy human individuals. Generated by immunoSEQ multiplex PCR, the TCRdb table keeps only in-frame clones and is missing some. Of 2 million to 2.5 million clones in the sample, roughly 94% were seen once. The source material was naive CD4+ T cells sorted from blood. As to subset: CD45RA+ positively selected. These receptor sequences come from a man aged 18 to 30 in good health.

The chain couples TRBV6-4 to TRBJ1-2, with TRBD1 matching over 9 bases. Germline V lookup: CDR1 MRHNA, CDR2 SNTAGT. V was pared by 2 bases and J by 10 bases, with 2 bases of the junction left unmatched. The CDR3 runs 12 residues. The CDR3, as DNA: TGTGCCAGCAGTGACCGGGACAGGGTCTACACCTTC. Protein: CASSDRDRVYTF.

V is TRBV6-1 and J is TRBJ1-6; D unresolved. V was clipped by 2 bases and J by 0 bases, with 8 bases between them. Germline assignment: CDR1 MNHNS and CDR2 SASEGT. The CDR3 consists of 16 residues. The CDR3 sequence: CASSEMGSSYNSPLHF. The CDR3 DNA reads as TGTGCCAGCAGTGAAATGGGAAGCTCCTATAATTCACCCCTCCACTTT.

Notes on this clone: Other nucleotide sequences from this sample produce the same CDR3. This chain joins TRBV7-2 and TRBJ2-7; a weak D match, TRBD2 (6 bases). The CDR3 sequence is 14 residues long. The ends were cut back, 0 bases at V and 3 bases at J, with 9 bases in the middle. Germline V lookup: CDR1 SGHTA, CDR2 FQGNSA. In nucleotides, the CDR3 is TGTGCCAGCAGCTTAGCGGCGGGGTTCTACGAGCAGTACTTC. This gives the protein CASSLAAGFYEQYF.

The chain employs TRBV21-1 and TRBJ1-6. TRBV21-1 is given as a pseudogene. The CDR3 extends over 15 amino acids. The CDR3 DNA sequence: TGTGCCAGCACCAAGGGTGGGTACCTGAATTCACCCCTCCACTTT. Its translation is CASTKGGYLNSPLHF.

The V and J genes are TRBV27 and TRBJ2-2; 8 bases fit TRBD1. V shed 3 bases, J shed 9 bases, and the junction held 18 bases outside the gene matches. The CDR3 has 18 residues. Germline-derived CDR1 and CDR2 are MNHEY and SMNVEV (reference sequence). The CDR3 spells CASSFRWTGLDRARELFF. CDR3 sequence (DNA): TGTGCCAGCAGTTTCCGCTGGACAGGGTTAGATCGGGCGCGGGAGCTGTTTTTT.

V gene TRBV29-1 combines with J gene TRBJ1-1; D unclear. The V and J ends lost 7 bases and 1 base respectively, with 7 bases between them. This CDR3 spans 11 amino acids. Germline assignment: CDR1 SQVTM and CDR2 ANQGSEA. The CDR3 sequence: CSGETNTEAFF. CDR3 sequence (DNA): TGCAGCGGGGAAACGAACACTGAAGCTTTCTTT. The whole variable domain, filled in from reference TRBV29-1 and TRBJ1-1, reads SAVISQKPSRDICQRGTSLTIQCQVDSQVTMMFWYRQQPGQSLTLIATANQGSEATYESGFVIDKFPISRPNLTFSTLTVSNMSPEDSSIYLCSGETNTEAFFGQGTRLTVV.

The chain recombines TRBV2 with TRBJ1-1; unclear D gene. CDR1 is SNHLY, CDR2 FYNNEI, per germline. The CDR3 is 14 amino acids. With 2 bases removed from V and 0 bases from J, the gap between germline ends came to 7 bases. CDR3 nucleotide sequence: TGTGCCAGCAGTGAAATCCGGATGAACACTGAAGCTTTCTTT. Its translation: CASSEIRMNTEAFF.

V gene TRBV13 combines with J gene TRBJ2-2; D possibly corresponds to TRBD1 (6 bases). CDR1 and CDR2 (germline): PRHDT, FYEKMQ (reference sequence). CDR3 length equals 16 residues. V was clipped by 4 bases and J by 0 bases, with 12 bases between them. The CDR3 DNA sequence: TGTGCCAGCAGCTCCAGGGGTCAGGCGAACACCGGGGAGCTGTTTTTT. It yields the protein CASSSRGQANTGELFF.

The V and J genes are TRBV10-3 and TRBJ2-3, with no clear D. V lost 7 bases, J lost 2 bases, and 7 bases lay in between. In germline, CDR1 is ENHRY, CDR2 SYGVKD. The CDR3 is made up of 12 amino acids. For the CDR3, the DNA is TGTGCCATCATGACCAACACAGATACGCAGTATTTT. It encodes CAIMTNTDTQYF.

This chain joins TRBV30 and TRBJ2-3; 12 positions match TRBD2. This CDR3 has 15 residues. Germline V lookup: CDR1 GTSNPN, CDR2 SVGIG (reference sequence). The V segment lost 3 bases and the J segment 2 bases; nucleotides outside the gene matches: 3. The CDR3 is CAWSGLAGLTDTQYF. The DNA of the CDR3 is TGTGCCTGGAGCGGACTAGCGGGGCTCACAGATACGCAGTATTTT.

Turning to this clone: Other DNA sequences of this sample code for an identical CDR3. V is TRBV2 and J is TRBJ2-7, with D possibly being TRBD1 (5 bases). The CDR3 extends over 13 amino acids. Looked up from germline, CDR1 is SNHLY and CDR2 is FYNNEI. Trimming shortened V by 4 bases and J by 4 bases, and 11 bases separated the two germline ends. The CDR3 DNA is TGTGCCAGCAGTGGTCAGGGAAGGTACGAGCAGTACTTC. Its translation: CASSGQGRYEQYF.

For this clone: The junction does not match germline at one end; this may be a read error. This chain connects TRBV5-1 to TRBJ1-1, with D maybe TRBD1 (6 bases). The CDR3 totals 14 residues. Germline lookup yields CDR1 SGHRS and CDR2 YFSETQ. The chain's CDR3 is CVSSLGHPNTEAFF. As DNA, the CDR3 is TGCGTCAGCAGCTTGGGACATCCGAACACTGAAGCTTTCTTT.

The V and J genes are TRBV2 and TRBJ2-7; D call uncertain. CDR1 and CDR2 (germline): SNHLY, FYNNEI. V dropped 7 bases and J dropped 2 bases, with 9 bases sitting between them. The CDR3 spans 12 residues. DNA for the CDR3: TGTGCCAGCAAAGAACGCCCCTACGAGCAGTACTTC. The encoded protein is CASKERPYEQYF.

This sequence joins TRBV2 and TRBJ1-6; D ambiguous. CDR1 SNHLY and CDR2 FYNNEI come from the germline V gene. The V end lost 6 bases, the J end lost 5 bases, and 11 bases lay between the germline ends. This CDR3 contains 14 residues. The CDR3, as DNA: TGTGCCAGCAGAACGGACGGGAATAATTCACCCCTCCACTTT. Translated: CASRTDGNNSPLHF. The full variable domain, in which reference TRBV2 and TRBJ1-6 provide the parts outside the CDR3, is EPEVTQTPSHQVTQMGQEVILRCVPISNHLYFYWYRQILGQKVEFLVSFYNNEISEKSEIFDDQFSVERPDGSNFTLKIRSTKLEDSAMYFCASRTDGNNSPLHFGNGTRLTVT.

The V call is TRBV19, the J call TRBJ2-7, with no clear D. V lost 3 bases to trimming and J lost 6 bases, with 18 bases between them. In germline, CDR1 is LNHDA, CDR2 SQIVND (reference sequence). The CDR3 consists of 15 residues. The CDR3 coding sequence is TGTGCCAGTAGTATGATAGCAGGATCTTACGGCGAGCAGTACTTC. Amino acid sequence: CASSMIAGSYGEQYF. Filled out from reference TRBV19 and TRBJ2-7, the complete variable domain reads DGGITQSPKYLFRKEGQNVTLSCEQNLNHDAMYWYRQDPGQGLRLIYYSQIVNDFQKGDIAEGYSVSREKKESFPLTVTSAQKNPTAFYLCASSMIAGSYGEQYFGPGTRLTVT.

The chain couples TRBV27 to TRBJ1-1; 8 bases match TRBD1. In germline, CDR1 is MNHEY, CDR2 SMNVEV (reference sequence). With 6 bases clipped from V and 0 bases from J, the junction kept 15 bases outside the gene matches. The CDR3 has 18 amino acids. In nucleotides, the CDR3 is TGTGCCAGCAGCCTAAATGACAGGGGCCGATACATGAACACTGAAGCTTTCTTT. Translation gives CASSLNDRGRYMNTEAFF.

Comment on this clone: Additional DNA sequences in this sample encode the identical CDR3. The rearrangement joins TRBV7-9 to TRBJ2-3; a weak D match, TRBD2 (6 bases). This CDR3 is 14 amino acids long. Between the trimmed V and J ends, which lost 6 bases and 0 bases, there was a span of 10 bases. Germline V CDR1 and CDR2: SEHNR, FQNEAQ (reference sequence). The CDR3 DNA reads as TGTGCCAGCAGTCAAAGCGGGAGCACAGATACGCAGTATTTT. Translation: CASSQSGSTDTQYF.

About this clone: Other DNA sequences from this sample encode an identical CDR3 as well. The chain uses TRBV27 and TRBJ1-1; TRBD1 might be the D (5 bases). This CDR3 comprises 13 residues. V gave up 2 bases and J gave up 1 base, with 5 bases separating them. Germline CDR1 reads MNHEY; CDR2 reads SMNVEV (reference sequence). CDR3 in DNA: TGTGCCAGCAGTTTAACAGGGAACACTGAAGCTTTCTTT. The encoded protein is CASSLTGNTEAFF.

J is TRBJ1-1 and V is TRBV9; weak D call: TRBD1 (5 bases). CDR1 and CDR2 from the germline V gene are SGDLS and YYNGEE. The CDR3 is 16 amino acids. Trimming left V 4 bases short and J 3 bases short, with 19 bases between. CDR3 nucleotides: TGTGCCAGCAGCCCAACGGCCGGGGGAGACTACACTGAAGCTTTCTTT. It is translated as CASSPTAGGDYTEAFF.

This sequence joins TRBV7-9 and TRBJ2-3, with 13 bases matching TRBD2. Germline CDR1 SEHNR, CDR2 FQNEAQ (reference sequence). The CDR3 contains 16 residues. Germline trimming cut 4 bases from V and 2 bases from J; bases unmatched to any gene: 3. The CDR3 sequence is CASSYGLAGATDTQYF. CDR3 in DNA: TGTGCCAGCAGCTACGGACTAGCGGGGGCCACAGATACGCAGTATTTT.

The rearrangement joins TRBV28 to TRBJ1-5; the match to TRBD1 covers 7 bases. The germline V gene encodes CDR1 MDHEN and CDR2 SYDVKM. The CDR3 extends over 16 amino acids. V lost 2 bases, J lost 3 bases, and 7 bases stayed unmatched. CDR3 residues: CASSLPGQWNNQPQHF. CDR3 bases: TGTGCCAGCAGTTTACCGGGACAGTGGAACAATCAGCCCCAGCATTTT.

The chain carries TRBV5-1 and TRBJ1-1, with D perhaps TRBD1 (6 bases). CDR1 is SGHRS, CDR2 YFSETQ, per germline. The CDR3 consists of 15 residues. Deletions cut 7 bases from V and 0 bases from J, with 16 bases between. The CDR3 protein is CASGTQGSVNTEAFF. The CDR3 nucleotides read TGCGCCAGCGGAACACAGGGCTCGGTGAACACTGAAGCTTTCTTT. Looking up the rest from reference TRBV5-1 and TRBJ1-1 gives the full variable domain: KAGVTQTPRYLIKTRGQQVTLSCSPISGHRSVSWYQQTPGQGLQFLFEYFSETQRNKGNFPGRFSGRQFSNSRSEMNVSTLELGDSALYLCASGTQGSVNTEAFFGQGTRLTVV.

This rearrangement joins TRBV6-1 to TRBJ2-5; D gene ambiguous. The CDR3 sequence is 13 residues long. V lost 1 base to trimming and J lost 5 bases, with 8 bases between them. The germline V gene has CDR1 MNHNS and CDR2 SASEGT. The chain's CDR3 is CASSEGPWETQYF. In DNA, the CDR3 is TGTGCCAGCAGTGAAGGCCCCTGGGAGACCCAGTACTTC.

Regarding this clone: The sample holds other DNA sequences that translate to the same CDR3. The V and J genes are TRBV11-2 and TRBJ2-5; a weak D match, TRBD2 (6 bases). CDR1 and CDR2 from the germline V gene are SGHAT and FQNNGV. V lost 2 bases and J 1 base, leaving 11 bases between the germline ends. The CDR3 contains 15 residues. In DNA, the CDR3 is TGTGCCAGCAGCTTACTCGCGGGACCCCAAGAGACCCAGTACTTC. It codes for CASSLLAGPQETQYF.

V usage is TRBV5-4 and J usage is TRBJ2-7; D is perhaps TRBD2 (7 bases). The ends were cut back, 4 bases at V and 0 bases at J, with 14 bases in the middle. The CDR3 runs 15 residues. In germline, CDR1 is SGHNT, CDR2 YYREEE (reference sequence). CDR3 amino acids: CASSPGRGHSYEQYF. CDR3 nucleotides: TGTGCCAGCAGCCCTGGGCGGGGGCACTCCTACGAGCAGTACTTC.

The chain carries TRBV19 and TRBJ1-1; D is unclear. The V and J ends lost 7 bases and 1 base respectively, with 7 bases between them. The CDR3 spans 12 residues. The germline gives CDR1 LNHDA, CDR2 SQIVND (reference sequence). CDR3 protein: CASIPGNTEAFF. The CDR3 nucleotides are TGTGCCAGTATTCCAGGGAACACTGAAGCTTTCTTT.